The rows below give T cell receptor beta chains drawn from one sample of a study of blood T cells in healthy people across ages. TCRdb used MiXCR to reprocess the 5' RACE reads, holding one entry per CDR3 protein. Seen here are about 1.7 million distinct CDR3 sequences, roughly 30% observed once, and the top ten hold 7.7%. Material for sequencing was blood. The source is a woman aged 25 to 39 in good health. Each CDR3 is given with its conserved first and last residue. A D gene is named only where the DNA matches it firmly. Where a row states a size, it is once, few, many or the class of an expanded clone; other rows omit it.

CSASHPRLLGEQYF	TGCAGTGCCTCTCACCCGAGACTACTTGGCGAGCAGTACTTC	few	.	14	TRBJ2-7	TRBV20-1
CSARDRGTADYEQYF	TGCAGTGCTAGAGATAGGGGGACAGCCGATTACGAGCAGTACTTC	few	TRBD1	15	TRBJ2-7	TRBV20-1
CSAYAGGTGELFF	TGCAGTGCCTACGCGGGTGGTACCGGGGAGCTGTTTTTT	.	.	13	TRBJ2-2	TRBV20-1
CASTMAGIATDTQYF	TGTGCCAGCACTATGGCGGGAATAGCCACAGATACGCAGTATTTT	many	.	15	TRBJ2-3	TRBV12-3/TRBV12-4
CASSRRGTASGANVLTF	TGTGCCAGCAGTAGGAGGGGTACCGCCTCTGGGGCCAACGTCCTGACTTTC	.	.	17	TRBJ2-6	TRBV2
CASSTGRMGNEQFF	TGTGCCAGCAGTACAGGGAGGATGGGTAATGAGCAGTTCTTC	.	.	14	TRBJ2-1	TRBV12-3/TRBV12-4
CSAESLALSSYEQYF	TGCAGTGCAGAGTCTCTAGCGTTGAGCTCCTACGAGCAGTACTTC	.	.	15	TRBJ2-7	TRBV20-1
CSAEKLAGSTGDTQYF	TGCAGTGCTGAGAAACTAGCGGGAAGCACAGGGGATACGCAGTATTTT	.	TRBD2	16	TRBJ2-3	TRBV20-1
CASSDGQGGNTGELFF	TGCGCCAGCAGCGACGGACAGGGAGGAAACACCGGGGAGCTGTTTTTT	few	TRBD1	16	TRBJ2-2	TRBV5-1
CASSYDRHGGYTF	TGCGCCAGCAGCTACGACAGGCATGGCGGCTACACCTTC	.	.	13	TRBJ1-2	TRBV5-1
CASNSKFGSREGETQYF	TGTGCCAGCAACTCAAAGTTCGGTTCCAGGGAAGGGGAGACCCAGTACTTC	few	.	17	TRBJ2-5	TRBV21-1
CASQGGLGTDTQYF	TGCGCCAGCCAGGGGGGTCTCGGCACAGATACGCAGTATTTT	few	.	14	TRBJ2-3	TRBV5-1
CASSQLTGSSYEQYF	TGCGCCAGCAGCCAACTGACAGGGAGCTCCTACGAGCAGTACTTC	many	TRBD1	15	TRBJ2-7	TRBV4-1
CASSLGDRGLSTDTQYF	TGTGCCAGCAGCTTAGGGGACAGGGGTTTGTCCACAGATACGCAGTATTTT	few	TRBD1	17	TRBJ2-3	TRBV7-2